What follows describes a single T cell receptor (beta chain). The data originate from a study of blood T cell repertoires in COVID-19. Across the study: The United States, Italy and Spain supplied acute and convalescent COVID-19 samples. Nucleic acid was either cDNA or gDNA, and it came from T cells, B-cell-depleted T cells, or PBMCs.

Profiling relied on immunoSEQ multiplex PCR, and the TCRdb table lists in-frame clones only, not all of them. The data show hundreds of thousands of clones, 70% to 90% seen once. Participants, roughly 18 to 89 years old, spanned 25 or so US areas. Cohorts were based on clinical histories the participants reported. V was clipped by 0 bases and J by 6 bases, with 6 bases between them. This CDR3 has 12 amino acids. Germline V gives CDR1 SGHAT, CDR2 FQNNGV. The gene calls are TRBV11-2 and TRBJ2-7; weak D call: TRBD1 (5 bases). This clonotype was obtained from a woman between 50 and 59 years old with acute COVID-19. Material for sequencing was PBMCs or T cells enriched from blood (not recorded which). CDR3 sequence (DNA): TGTGCCAGCAGCTTAGATAGGGGCGAGCAGTACTTC. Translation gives CASSLDRGEQYF.